Shown below are 5 T cell receptor beta chains from a single sample sequenced in a study of OX40 agonist ivuxolimab in advanced cancers. Using immunoSEQ multiplex PCR, the repertoire was profiled, and TCRdb retains in-frame clones only, with some absent. This sample has tens of thousands of clones; about 90% occur once, and the top ten carry less than 6%. The sequencing used CD4+ or CD8+ T cells sorted from blood, collected in a trial of the OX40 agonist ivuxolimab. Receptors were obtained from an adult with an advanced solid tumor such as melanoma, head and neck, liver or kidney cancer.

The rearrangement uses TRBV29-1 and TRBJ1-1; D is possibly TRBD1 (5 bases). The V gene's germline CDR1 is SQVTM and CDR2 ANQGSEA. Trimming cost V 4 bases and J 1 base, with 10 bases left between them. The CDR3 totals 13 residues. The CDR3 is CSVVWGSNTEAFF. The CDR3 nucleotides are TGCAGCGTTGTTTGGGGGTCGAACACTGAAGCTTTCTTT.

The chain couples TRBV4-2 to TRBJ2-7, with D unclear. V was cut by 4 bases and J by 0 bases, with 16 bases left in between. CDR3 length equals 16 residues. Per germline, CDR1 LGHNA and CDR2 YNFKEQ. CDR3 DNA sequence: TGTGCCAGCAGCCGATCGCGAGGTAGCAGCTCCTACGAGCAGTACTTC. Protein: CASSRSRGSSSYEQYF.

This clone has more than one count but fewer than ten. This chain uses TRBV2 with TRBJ1-5; D remains unclear. The CDR3 extends over 13 amino acids. CDR1 and CDR2 (germline): SNHLY, FYNNEI. The V and J ends lost 2 bases and 0 bases respectively, with 2 bases between them. The CDR3 bases are TGTGCCAGCAGTGAATATAGCAATCAGCCCCAGCATTTT. Protein sequence: CASSEYSNQPQHF.

This chain links TRBV5-1 with TRBJ1-1; 8 bases fit TRBD1. There are 12 residues in the CDR3. Germline CDR1 and CDR2: SGHRS and YFSETQ. V lost 5 bases and J lost 8; bases outside the gene matches: 5. CDR3 sequence (DNA): TGCGCCAGCAGGCTGGGGGACAGGGAAGCTTTCTTT. Its protein is CASRLGDREAFF.

J is TRBJ2-1 and V is TRBV2; 7 bases agree with TRBD1. The length of the CDR3 is 15 residues. Germline lookup yields CDR1 SNHLY and CDR2 FYNNEI. J gave up 9 bases and V 6 bases, and 14 bases lay outside the gene matches. This CDR3 is CASSDGTALLGEQFF. The CDR3 DNA follows: TGTGCCAGCAGCGACGGGACAGCCCTCTTGGGTGAGCAGTTCTTC.